One T cell receptor beta chain is described in this entry. The antigen remains undetermined. This entry belongs to a study of cytomegalovirus exposure and HLA in healthy donors. Study outcomes and limitations: CMV antigen specificity of a few CMV-associated chains was confirmed in vitro.

With 60 Vbeta and 13 Jbeta primers, the PCR was carried out. Data came from immunoSEQ multiplex PCR; TCRdb stores just in-frame clones and leaves some out. There are about 150,000 clones in the sample, with 1.5% to 2% held by the top ten. Sequencing was carried out using PBMCs. The source of this sequence is a woman aged 45-59 years in good health and CMV-seronegative.

The CDR3 nucleotides are TGTGCCAGCAGAGGGACAGGTTACCCTACTACGAATGAAAAACTGTTTTTT. Amino acid sequence: CASRGTGYPTTNEKLFF. V and J are TRBV28 and TRBJ1-4; TRBD1 matches 8 bases. The CDR3 consists of 17 residues. CDR1 and CDR2 from the germline V gene are MDHEN and SYDVKM. Trimming cost V 6 bases and J 5 bases; bases outside gene matches: 14.